The subject of this entry is one T cell receptor (beta chain). The antigen is unknown. TCRdb reprocessed the reads via MiXCR and lists one record per CDR3 protein. The sample contains hundreds of distinct CDR3 sequences, roughly 58% of which appear only once. This sample is part of a study of regulatory T cells in long-lasting Graves disease. PBMC-derived RNA was used for the TCR library. In this cohort, patients came from an endocrinology department located in Xi'an, China. A peripheral blood sample, 8 to 10 milliliters in volume, was drawn into EDTA tubes. Findings and caveats of the study: Patients whose Graves' disease persisted exhibited lower TCR diversity than those newly diagnosed.

This CDR3 comprises 16 residues. V was pared by 7 bases and J by 5 bases, with 14 bases of the junction left unmatched. Germline V CDR1 and CDR2: SGHRS, YFSETQ. This TCR derives from a woman aged 40 to 50 with Graves disease. The chain is built from TRBV5-1 and TRBJ2-3; 9 bases are a match to TRBD2. The sample was peripheral blood mononuclear cells (PBMCs), taken with antithyroid drug treatment, in newly diagnosed or persistent Graves disease (not recorded which). The CDR3 region has the DNA TGCGCCAGCTCCATACCGTTTGCGGGAGGGGAAGATACGCAGTATTTT. This codes for CASSIPFAGGEDTQYF.